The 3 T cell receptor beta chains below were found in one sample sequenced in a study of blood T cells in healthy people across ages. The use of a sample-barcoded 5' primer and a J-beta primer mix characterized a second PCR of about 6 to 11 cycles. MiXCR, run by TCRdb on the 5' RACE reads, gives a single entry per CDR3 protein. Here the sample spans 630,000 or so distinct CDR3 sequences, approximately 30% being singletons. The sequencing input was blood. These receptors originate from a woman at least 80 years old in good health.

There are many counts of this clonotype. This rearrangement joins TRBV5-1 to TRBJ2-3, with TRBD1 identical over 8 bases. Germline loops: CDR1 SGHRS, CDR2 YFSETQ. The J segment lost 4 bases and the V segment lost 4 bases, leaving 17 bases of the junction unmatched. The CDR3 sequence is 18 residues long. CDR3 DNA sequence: TGCGCCAGCAGCGGGGGCGACAGGGGTAGTTTTCGTGCAGATACGCAGTATTTT. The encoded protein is CASSGGDRGSFRADTQYF.

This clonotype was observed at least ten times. The CDR3 protein is CASSLAAGGTEAFF. In nucleotides, the CDR3 is TGTGCCAGCAGCTTAGCGGCAGGGGGCACTGAAGCTTTCTTT. The chain couples TRBV7-2 to TRBJ1-1; 7 positions match TRBD1. The trim removed 0 bases at V and 4 bases at J, leaving 2 bases unmatched. The CDR3 runs to 14 residues. Germline CDR1 is SGHTA and CDR2 is FQGNSA.

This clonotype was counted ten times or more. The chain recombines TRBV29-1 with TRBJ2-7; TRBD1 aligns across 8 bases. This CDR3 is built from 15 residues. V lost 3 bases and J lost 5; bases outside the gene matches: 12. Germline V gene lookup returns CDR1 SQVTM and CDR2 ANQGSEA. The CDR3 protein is CSVDPNGQGGHEQYF. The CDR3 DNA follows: TGCAGCGTTGATCCCAACGGACAGGGAGGTCACGAGCAGTACTTC.